This TCR beta chain was found in a study of blood T cell repertoires in COVID-19. Overall study: From the United States, Italy and Spain came samples of acute and convalescent COVID-19.

Living in about 25 US areas, the participants were between about 18 and 90 years of age. Self-reported history from a screening survey and questionnaire set each donor's cohort. Germline lookup yields CDR1 SGHRS and CDR2 YFSETQ. The V gene lost 4 bases and the J gene lost 2 bases, with 6 bases spanning the gap. The CDR3 runs 12 residues. This clone was seen a single time. The protocol was immunoSEQ multiplex PCR, while the TCRdb copy is restricted to in-frame clones and leaves out a portion. Of over 350,000 clones in the sample, around nine tenths were seen once. This rearrangement joins TRBV5-1 to TRBJ2-5; D is ambiguous. This sequence was found in a woman aged 18-29 years with acute COVID-19. Sequenced input: PBMCs or T cells enriched from blood (not recorded which). CDR3 sequence reads: CASSPNQETQYF. The CDR3 DNA is TGCGCCAGCAGCCCCAATCAAGAGACCCAGTACTTC. Drawing the rest from reference TRBV5-1 and TRBJ2-5, the complete variable domain is KAGVTQTPRYLIKTRGQQVTLSCSPISGHRSVSWYQQTPGQGLQFLFEYFSETQRNKGNFPGRFSGRQFSNSRSEMNVSTLELGDSALYLCASSPNQETQYFGPGTRLLVL.